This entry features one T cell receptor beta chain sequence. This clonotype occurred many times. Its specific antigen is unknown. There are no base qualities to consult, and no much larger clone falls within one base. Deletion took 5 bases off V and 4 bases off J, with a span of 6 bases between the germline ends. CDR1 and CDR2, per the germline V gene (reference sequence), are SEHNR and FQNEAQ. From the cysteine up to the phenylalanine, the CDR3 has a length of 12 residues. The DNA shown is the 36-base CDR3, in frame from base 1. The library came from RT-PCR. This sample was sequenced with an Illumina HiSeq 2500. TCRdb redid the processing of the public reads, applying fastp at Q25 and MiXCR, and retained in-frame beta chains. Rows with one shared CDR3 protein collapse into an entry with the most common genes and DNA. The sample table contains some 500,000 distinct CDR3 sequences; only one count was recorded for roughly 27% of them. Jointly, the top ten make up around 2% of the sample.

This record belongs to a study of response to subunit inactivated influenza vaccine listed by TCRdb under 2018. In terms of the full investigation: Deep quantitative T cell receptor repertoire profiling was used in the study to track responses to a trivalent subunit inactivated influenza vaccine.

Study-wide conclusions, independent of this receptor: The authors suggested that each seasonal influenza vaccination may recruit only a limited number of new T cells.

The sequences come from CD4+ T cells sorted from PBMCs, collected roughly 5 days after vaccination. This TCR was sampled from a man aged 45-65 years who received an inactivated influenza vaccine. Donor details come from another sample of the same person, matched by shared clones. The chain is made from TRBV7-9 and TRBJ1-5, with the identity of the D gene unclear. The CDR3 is CASSTLNQPQHF. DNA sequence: TGTGCCAGCAGCACCCTAAATCAGCCCCAGCATTTT.